Following are 4 T cell receptor beta chains from one sample sequenced in a study of blood T cell repertoires in COVID-19. Libraries were prepared by immunoSEQ multiplex PCR; TCRdb keeps only in-frame clonotypes and omits some of them. The sample holds 390,000 or so clones; about 90% are singletons and the top ten take less than 3.5%. The sequenced sample was peripheral blood. These receptors originate from a woman in her 30s with COVID-19, enrolled during active disease.

About this clone itself: Other nucleotide sequences in the sample specify the same CDR3. This chain joins TRBV3-1 (or the pseudogene TRBV3-2) and TRBJ1-1; TRBD1 is a possible D gene (6 bases). This CDR3 comprises 14 residues. Deletions cut 4 bases from V and 2 bases from J, with 11 bases between. The germline V gene encodes CDR1 LGHDT and CDR2 YNNKEL (reference sequence). CDR3 DNA: TGTGCCAGCAGCCGAAGACAGGAAAACACTGAAGCTTTCTTT. Encoded protein: CASSRRQENTEAFF.

CDR3: CASSLDGTGAYEQYV. The CDR3, as DNA: TGTGCCAGCAGCTTAGATGGGACAGGGGCCTACGAGCAGTACGTC. This chain connects TRBV7-2 to TRBJ2-7; 10 bases agree with TRBD1. Germline V lookup: CDR1 SGHTA, CDR2 FQGNSA. CDR3 length equals 15 residues. The V gene end was trimmed by 1 base and the J gene end by 2 bases; junction bases not matched to a gene: 2.

The DNA of the CDR3 is TGTGCCAGCAGCGCGAGGACAGACTATGGCTACACCTTC. Protein sequence: CASSARTDYGYTF. The rearrangement uses TRBV28 and TRBJ1-2, with D possibly being TRBD1 (6 bases). This CDR3 is 13 amino acids long. Between the trimmed V and J ends, which lost 6 bases and 3 bases, there was a span of 11 bases. Looked up from germline, CDR1 is MDHEN and CDR2 is SYDVKM.

The gene calls are TRBV19 and TRBJ1-1, with TRBD1 identical over 8 bases. Germline V CDR1 and CDR2: LNHDA, SQIVND (reference sequence). There are 17 residues in the CDR3. Trimming at V came to 7 bases and at J to 0 bases, leaving 13 bases not matched to a gene. CDR3 in amino acids: CASNPPGGRPVNTEAFF. The CDR3 bases are TGTGCCAGTAACCCCCCAGGGGGCCGGCCCGTGAACACTGAAGCTTTCTTT.